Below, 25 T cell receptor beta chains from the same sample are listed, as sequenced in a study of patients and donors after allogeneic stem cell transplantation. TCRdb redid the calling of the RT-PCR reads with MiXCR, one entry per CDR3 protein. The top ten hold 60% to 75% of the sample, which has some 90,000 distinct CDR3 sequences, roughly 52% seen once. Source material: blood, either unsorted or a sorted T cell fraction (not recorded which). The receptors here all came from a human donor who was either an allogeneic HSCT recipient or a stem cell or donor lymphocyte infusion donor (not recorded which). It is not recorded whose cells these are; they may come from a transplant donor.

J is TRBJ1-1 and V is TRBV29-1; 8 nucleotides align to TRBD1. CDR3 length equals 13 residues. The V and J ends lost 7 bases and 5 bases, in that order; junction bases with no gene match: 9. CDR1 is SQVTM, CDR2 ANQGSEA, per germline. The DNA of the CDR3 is TGCAGCGCTATACGACAGGGGCGGACTGAAGCTTTCTTT. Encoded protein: CSAIRQGRTEAFF.

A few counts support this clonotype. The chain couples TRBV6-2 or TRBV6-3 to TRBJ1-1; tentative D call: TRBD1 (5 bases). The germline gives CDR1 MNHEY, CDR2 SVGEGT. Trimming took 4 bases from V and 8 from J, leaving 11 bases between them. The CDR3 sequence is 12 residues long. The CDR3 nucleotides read TGTGCCAGCAGTTCCTCCGGGGGGGAAGCTTTCTTT. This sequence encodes CASSSSGGEAFF.

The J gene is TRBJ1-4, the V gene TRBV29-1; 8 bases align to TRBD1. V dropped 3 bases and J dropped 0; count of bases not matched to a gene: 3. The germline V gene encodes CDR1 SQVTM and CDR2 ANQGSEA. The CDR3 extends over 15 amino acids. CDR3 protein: CSVEDRATTNEKLFF. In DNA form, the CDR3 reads TGCAGCGTTGAGGACAGGGCAACAACTAATGAAAAACTGTTTTTT. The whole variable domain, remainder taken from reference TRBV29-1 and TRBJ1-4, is SAVISQKPSRDICQRGTSLTIQCQVDSQVTMMFWYRQQPGQSLTLIATANQGSEATYESGFVIDKFPISRPNLTFSTLTVSNMSPEDSSIYLCSVEDRATTNEKLFFGSGTQLSVL.

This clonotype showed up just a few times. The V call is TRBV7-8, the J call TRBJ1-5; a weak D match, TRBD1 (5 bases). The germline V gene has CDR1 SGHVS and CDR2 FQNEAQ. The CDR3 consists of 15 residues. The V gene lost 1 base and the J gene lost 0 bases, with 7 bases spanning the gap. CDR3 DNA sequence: TGTGCCAGCAGCTTAGGGGGGAATAGCAATCAGCCCCAGCATTTT. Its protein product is CASSLGGNSNQPQHF.

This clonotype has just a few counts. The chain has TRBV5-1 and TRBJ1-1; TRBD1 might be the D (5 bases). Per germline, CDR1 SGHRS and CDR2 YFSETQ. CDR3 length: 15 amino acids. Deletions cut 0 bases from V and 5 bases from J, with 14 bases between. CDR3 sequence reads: CASSLEPQVGTEAFF. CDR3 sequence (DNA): TGCGCCAGCAGCTTGGAGCCACAGGTGGGGACTGAAGCTTTCTTT.

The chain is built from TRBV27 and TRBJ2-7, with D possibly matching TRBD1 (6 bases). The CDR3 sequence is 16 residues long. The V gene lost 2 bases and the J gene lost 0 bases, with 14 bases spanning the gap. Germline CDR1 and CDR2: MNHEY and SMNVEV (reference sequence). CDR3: CASSLKRQGHSYEQYF. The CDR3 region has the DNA TGTGCCAGCAGTTTAAAGAGGCAGGGACACTCCTACGAGCAGTACTTC.

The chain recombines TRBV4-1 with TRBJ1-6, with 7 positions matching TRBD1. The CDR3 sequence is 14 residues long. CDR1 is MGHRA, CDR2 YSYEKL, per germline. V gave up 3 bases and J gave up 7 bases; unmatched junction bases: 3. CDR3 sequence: CASSQGQTNSPLHF. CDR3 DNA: TGCGCCAGCAGCCAGGGACAGACGAATTCACCCCTCCACTTT.

The CDR3 sequence: CSAPGTGLNTEAFF. As DNA, the CDR3 is TGCAGTGCCCCCGGGACAGGGCTGAACACTGAAGCTTTCTTT. The rearrangement uses TRBV20-1 and TRBJ1-1; 9 bases agree with TRBD1. The CDR3 is 14 residues long. Germline CDR1 and CDR2: DFQATT and SNEGSKA (reference sequence). Unmatched junction bases numbered 5, after V lost 6 bases and J lost 0 bases.

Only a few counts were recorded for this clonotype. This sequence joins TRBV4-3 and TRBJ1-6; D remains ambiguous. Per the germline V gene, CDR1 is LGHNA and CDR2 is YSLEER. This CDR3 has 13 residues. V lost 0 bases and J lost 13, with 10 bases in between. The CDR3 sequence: CASSQDPRSPLHF. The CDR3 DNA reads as TGCGCCAGCAGCCAAGATCCGCGTTCGCCCCTCCACTTT.

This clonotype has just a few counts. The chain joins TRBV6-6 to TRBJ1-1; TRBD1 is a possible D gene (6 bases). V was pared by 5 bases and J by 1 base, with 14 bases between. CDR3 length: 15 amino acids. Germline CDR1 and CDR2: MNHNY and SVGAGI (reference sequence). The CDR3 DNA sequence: TGTGCCAGCAGTAGGGAACTGGGGGCGAACACTGAAGCTTTCTTT. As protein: CASSRELGANTEAFF.

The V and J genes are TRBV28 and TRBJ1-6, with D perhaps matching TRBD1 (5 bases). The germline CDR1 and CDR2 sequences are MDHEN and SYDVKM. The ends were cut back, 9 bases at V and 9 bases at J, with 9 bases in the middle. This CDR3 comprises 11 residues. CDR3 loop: CARGLFSPLHF. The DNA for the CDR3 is TGTGCCAGGGGACTTTTTTCACCCCTCCACTTT.

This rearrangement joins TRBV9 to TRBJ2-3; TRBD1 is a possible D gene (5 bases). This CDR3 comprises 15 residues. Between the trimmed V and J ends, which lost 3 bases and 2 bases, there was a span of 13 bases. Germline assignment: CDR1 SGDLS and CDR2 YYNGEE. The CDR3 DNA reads TGTGCCAGCAGCGCACAGGCGATCCTCACAGATACGCAGTATTTT. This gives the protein CASSAQAILTDTQYF.

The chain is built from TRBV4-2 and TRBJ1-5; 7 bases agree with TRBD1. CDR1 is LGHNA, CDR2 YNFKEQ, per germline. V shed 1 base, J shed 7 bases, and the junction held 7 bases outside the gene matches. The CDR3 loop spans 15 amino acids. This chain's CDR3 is CASSQAGQTTQPQHF. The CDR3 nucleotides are TGTGCCAGCAGCCAAGCGGGACAGACCACACAGCCCCAGCATTTT.

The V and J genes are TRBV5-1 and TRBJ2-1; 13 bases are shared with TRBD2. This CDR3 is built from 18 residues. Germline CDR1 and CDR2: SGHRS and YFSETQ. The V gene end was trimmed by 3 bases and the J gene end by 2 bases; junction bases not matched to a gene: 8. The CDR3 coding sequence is TGCGCCAGCAGCTCCGGGACTAGCGGGAAAGGCCCCTACAATGAGCAGTTCTTC. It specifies CASSSGTSGKGPYNEQFF.

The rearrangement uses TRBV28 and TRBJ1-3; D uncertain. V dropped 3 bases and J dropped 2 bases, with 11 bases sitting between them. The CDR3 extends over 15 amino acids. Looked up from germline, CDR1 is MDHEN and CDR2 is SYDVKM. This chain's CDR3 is CASSFLFEAGNTIYF. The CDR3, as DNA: TGTGCCAGCAGTTTCCTCTTCGAGGCTGGAAACACCATATATTTT.

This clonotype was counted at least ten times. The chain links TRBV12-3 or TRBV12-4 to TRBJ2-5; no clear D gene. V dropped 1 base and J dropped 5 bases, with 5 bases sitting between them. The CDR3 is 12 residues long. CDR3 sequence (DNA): TGTGCCAGCAGTTTAGTTCGGGAGACCCAGTACTTC. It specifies CASSLVRETQYF.

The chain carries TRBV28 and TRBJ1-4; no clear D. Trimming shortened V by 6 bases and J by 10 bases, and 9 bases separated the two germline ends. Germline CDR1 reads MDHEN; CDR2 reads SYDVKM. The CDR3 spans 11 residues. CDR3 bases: TGTGCCAGCAGCCCGGAGGGAAAACTGTTTTTT. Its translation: CASSPEGKLFF.

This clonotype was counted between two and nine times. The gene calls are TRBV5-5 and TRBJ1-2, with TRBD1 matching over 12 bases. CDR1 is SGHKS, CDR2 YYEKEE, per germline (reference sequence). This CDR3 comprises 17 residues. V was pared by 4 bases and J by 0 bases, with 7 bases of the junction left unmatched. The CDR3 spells CASSAPGQGAPNYGYTF. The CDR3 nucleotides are TGTGCCAGCAGCGCACCGGGACAGGGGGCTCCTAACTATGGCTACACCTTC. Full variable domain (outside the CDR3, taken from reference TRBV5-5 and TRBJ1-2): DAGVTQSPTHLIKTRGQQVTLRCSPISGHKSVSWYQQVLGQGPQFIFQYYEKEERGRGNFPDRFSARQFPNYSSELNVNALLLGDSALYLCASSAPGQGAPNYGYTFGSGTRLTVV.

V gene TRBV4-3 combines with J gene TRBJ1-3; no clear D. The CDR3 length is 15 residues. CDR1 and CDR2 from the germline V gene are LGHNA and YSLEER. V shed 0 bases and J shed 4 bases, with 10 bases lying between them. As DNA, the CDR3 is TGCGCCAGCAGCCAAGACTGGGTTTCAGGAAACACCATATATTTT. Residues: CASSQDWVSGNTIYF.

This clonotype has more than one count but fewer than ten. This CDR3 is CASRDRNMNTEAFF. In DNA, the CDR3 is TGTGCCAGCCGGGACAGAAACATGAACACTGAAGCTTTCTTT. V gene TRBV7-9 combines with J gene TRBJ1-1; 7 bases line up with TRBD1. Trimming at V came to 8 bases and at J to 0 bases, leaving 6 bases not matched to a gene. The V gene's germline CDR1 is SEHNR and CDR2 FQNEAQ (reference sequence). The CDR3 runs to 14 residues.

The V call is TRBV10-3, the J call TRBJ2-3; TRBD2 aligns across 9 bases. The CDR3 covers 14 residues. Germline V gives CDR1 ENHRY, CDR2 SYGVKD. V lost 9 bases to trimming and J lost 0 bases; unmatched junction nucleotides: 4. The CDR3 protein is CAIGLAFSTDTQYF. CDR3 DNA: TGTGCCATAGGACTAGCGTTTAGCACAGATACGCAGTATTTT.

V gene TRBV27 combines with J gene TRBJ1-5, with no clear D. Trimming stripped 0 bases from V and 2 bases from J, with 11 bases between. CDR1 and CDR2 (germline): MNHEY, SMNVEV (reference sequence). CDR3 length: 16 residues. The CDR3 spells CASSLSWVTGNQPQHF. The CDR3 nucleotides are TGTGCCAGCAGTTTATCGTGGGTGACGGGCAATCAGCCCCAGCATTTT.

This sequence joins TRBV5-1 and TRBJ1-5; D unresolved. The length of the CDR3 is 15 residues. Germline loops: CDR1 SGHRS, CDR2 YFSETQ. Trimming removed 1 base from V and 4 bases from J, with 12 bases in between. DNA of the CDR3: TGCGCCAGCAGCTTGACGGACTACCGGAATCAGCCCCAGCATTTT. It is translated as CASSLTDYRNQPQHF.

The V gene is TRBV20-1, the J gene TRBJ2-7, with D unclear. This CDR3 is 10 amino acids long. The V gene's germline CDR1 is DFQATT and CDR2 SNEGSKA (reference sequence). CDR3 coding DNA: TGCAGCGTCCAGGAATACGAGCAGTACTTC. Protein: CSVQEYEQYF.

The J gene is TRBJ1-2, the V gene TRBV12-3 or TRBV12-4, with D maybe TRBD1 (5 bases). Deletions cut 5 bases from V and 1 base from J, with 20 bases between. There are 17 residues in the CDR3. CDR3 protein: CASSLRPTAYFNYGYTF. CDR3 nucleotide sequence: TGTGCCAGCAGTCTAAGGCCGACAGCTTACTTTAACTATGGCTACACCTTC.